This section outlines one T cell receptor beta chain sequence together with its context. What it binds is unknown. Using RNA transcripts as the source, TCR beta CDR3 regions were amplified. TCR CDR3 regions were first amplified by RT-PCR with HTBI primers. TCRdb reprocessed the multiplex PCR reads via MiXCR and lists one record per CDR3 protein. The sample has more than 500,000 distinct CDR3 sequences; around 16% are singletons. The V gene lost 2 bases and the J gene lost 6 bases, with 10 bases spanning the gap. Germline CDR1 LNHDA, CDR2 SQIVND (reference sequence). The CDR3 has 14 residues. The sample originates from a study of T cells in Graves' hyperthyroidism and ophthalmopathy. Points from the study as a whole: Most thyroid-expanded clonotypes above 0.001 were also found in blood.

The chain links TRBV19 to TRBJ2-2, with a tentative D call TRBD2 (6 bases). The specimen sequenced was blood. The sequence was collected from a woman aged 25 to 45 with Graves' hyperthyroidism. The CDR3 sequence is CASSIQGGAGELFF. In nucleotides, the CDR3 is TGTGCCAGTAGTATACAGGGAGGAGCCGGGGAGCTGTTTTTT.